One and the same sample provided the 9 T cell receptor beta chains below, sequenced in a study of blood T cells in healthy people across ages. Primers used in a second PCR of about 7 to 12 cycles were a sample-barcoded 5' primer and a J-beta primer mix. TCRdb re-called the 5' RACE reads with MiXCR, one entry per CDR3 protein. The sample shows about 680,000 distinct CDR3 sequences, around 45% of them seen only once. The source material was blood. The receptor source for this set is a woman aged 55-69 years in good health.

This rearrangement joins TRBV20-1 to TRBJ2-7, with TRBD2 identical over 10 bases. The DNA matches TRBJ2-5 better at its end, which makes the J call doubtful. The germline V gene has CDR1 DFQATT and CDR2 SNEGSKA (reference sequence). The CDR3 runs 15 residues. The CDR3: CSARDPSGSRETQYF. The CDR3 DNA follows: TGCAGTGCTAGAGATCCTAGCGGGAGTAGGGAGACCCAGTACTTC.

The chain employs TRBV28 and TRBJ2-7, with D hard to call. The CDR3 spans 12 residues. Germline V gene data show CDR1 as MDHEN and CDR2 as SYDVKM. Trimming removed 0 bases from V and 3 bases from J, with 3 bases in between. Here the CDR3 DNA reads TGTGCCAGCAGTTTATGGAACTACGAGCAGTACTTC. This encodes CASSLWNYEQYF.

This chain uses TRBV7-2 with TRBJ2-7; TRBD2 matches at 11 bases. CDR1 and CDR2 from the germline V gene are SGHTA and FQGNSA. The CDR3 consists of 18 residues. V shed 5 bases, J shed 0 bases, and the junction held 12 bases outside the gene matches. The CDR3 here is CASSAPGLAVRSSYEQYF. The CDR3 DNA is TGTGCCAGCAGCGCTCCGGGACTAGCGGTTAGGAGCTCCTACGAGCAGTACTTC.

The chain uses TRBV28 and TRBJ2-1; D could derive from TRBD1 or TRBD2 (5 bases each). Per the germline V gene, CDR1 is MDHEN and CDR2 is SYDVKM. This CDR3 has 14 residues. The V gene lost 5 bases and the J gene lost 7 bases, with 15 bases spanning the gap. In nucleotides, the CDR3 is TGTGCCAGCAGTCGCCCAGGGAGTTGGAATGAGCAGTTCTTC. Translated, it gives CASSRPGSWNEQFF. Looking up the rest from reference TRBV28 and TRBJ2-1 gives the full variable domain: DVKVTQSSRYLVKRTGEKVFLECVQDMDHENMFWYRQDPGLGLRLIYFSYDVKMKEKGDIPEGYSVSREKKERFSLILESASTNQTSMYLCASSRPGSWNEQFFGPGTRLTVL.

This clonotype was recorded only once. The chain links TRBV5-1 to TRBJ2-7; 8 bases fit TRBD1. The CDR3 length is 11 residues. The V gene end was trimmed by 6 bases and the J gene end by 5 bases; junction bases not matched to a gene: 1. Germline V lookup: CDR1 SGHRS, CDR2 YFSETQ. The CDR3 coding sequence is TGCGCCAGCAAGACAGGGGACGAGCAGTACTTC. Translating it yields CASKTGDEQYF.

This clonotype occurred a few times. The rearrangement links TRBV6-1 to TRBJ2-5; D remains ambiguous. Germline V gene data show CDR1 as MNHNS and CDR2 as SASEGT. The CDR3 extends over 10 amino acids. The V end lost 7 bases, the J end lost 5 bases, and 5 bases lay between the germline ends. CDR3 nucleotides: TGTGCCAGCAACGAGGAGACCCAGTACTTC. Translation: CASNEETQYF.

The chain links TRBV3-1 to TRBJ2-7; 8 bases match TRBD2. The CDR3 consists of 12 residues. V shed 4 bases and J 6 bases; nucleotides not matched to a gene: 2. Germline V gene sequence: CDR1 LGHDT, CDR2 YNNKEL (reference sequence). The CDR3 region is CASSRREGEQYF. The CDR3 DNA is TGTGCCAGCAGCCGCCGGGAGGGCGAGCAGTACTTC.

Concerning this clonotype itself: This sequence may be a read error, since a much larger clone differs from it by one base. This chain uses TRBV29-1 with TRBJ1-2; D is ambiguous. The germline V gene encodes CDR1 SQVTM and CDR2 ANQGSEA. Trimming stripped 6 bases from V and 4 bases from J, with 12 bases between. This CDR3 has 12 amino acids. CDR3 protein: CSVPDTTYGYTF. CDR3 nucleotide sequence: TGCAGCGTACCCGACACCACCTATGGCTACACCTTC. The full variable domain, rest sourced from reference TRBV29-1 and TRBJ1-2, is SAVISQKPSRDICQRGTSLTIQCQVDSQVTMMFWYRQQPGQSLTLIATANQGSEATYESGFVIDKFPISRPNLTFSTLTVSNMSPEDSSIYLCSVPDTTYGYTFGSGTRLTVV.

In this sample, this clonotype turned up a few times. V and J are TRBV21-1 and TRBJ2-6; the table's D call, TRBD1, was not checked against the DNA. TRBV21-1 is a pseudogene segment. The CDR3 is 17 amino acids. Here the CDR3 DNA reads TGTGCCAGCAGCTCGCGCAGGGAAATAGCTGGGGCCAACGTCCTGACTTTC. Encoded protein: CASSSRREIAGANVLTF.